This T cell receptor beta chain was sequenced during a study of CD4 T cells in relation to SARS-CoV-2 and coronaviruses. Study at large: Negative control cultures got HIV-1 Nef peptides or no peptide.

Before the COVID-19 pandemic, during about 2010-2018, CD4+ T cells were taken from unexposed donors. After less than 11 days of culture, CD4+ T cells were isolated. Each well had 2 million to 2.5 million PBMCs in about 5% human AB serum with IL-2. Half the medium was replaced with IL-2 medium on days 3 and 7. Looked up from germline, CDR1 is WNHNN and CDR2 is SYGVQD (reference sequence). The CDR3 runs 15 residues. Trimming cost V 6 bases and J 1 base; bases outside gene matches: 4. For this clone: The antigen is not known.

Assay used: immunoSEQ multiplex PCR; TCRdb lists only in-frame clones, some missing. The sample has some 21,000 clones, roughly 69% seen once; the top ten hold around an eighth. The genes are TRBV10-1 and TRBJ2-3, with 10 bases that match TRBD2. The sequence was collected from a human donor in good health. The sequenced sample consisted of CD4+ T cells from PBMCs, cultured in vitro. CDR3 protein: CASRPGTSGTDTQYF. The CDR3 coding sequence is TGCGCCAGCAGACCTGGGACTAGCGGCACAGATACGCAGTATTTT.